This TCR beta chain was observed in a study of cytomegalovirus exposure and HLA in healthy donors. Study results and caveats: Cytomegalovirus-associated TCR beta chains were listed, numbering approximately 150.

A word on this clone: Its target is not known.

The CDR3 consists of 16 residues. From germline, CDR1 is MNHEY and CDR2 SVGAGI. Trimming shortened V by 0 bases and J by 0 bases, and 11 bases separated the two germline ends. The PCR was carried out with 60 Vbeta primers and 13 Jbeta primers. The table came from immunoSEQ multiplex PCR; TCRdb's copy has only in-frame clones and leaves some out. The repertoire table contains some 120,000 clones. The sequenced sample was PBMCs. This receptor was identified in a man in his late teens or twenties in good health and CMV-seronegative. This chain uses TRBV6-5 with TRBJ1-1; no definite D call. CDR3 sequence: CASSYSKTVMNTEAFF. The CDR3 coding sequence is TGTGCCAGCAGTTACTCTAAAACGGTTATGAACACTGAAGCTTTCTTT.